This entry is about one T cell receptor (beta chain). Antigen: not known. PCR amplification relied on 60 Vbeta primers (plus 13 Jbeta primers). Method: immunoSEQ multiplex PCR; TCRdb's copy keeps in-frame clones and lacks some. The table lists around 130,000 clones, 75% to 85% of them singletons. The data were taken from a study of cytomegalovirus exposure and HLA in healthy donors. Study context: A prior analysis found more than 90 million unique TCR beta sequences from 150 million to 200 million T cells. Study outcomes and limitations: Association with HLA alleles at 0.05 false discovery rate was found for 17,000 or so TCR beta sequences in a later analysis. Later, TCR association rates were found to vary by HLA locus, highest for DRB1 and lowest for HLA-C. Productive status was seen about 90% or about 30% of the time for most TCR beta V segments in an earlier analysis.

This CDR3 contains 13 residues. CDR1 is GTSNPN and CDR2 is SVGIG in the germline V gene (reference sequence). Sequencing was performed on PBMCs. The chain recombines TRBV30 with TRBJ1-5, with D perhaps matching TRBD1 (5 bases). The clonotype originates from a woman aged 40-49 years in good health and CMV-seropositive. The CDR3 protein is CAAGLGEVQPQHF. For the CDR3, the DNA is TGTGCGGCGGGACTCGGAGAGGTTCAGCCCCAGCATTTT. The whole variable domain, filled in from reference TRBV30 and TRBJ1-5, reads SQTIHQWPATLVQPVGSPLSLECTVEGTSNPNLYWYRQAAGRGLQLLFYSVGIGQISSEVPQNLSASRPQDRQFILSSKKLLLSDSGFYLCAAGLGEVQPQHFGDGTRLSIL.